This T cell receptor beta chain was obtained from a study of T cell responses to AZD1222 COVID-19 vaccine. The method was immunoSEQ multiplex PCR; TCRdb's version includes in-frame clones alone and lacks a portion of them. The sample holds roughly 190,000 clones, roughly nine tenths seen once. This CDR3 is built from 15 residues. Germline CDR1 is LNHDA and CDR2 is SQIVND (reference sequence). Trimming at V came to 7 bases and at J to 5 bases, leaving 13 bases not matched to a gene. This clonotype was sampled from an adult who received the MenACWY meningococcal vaccine as a control. The chain couples TRBV19 to TRBJ1-1, with 7 bases matching TRBD1. Sample: peripheral blood, taken 28 days after the second dose of the MenACWY control vaccine. The CDR3 bases are TGTGCCAGTACCCAGGAGAGGGGGCGATGGACTGAAGCTTTCTTT. It yields the protein CASTQERGRWTEAFF.